The clone carrying this TCR beta chain was detected a few times. Antigen: not known. These data belong to a study of beta chain features in type 1 diabetes. Study-wide context: Age, gender, cell numbers and subset yield matched between patients and controls.

Germline lookup yields CDR1 KGHSH and CDR2 LQKENI. The V end lost 5 bases, the J end lost 8 bases, and 11 bases lay between the germline ends. The CDR3 contains 12 residues. Overall study results and limits: Fewer junction insertions and more nucleotide deletions appeared in type 1 diabetes patients.

Reverse transcribing all isolated RNA meant expressed TCRB transcripts were sequenced. The data were produced by immunoSEQ multiplex PCR, yet TCRdb's version contains in-frame clones alone and is incomplete. The sample yields about 200,000 clones, roughly 11% seen once. Sequenced material: central memory CD4+ T cells from blood. This chain connects TRBV18 to TRBJ2-3; possible D gene TRBD1, 7 bases. The TCR originated in a man between 18 and 29 years old in good health. The CDR3 DNA follows: TGTGCCAGCTCAGCAGGGGGAGGTACGCAGTATTTT. It codes for CASSAGGGTQYF.